The 3 T cell receptor beta chains below all came from one sample that was sequenced in a study of blood T cells in healthy people across ages. Then a second PCR, running roughly 7 to 12 cycles, was carried out with a sample-barcoded 5' primer and a J-beta primer mix. TCRdb passed the 5' RACE reads through MiXCR, listing each CDR3 protein once. The repertoire consists of 700,000 to 900,000 distinct CDR3 sequences, with 53% occurring once and the leading ten covering about 38%. Material for sequencing was blood. These TCRs come from a man older than 75 in good health.

A note on this clonotype: This may be a read error: a much more frequent sequence differs by one nucleotide. The J gene is TRBJ2-1, the V gene TRBV5-1, with D unclear. The J call may be incorrect, as the DNA end agrees better with TRBJ2-7. There are 13 residues in the CDR3. Germline CDR1 SGHRS, CDR2 YFSETQ. For the CDR3, the DNA is TGCGCCAGCAGCTTGTCAGCTACCCATGAGCAGTACTTC. Protein: CASSLSATHEQYF.

The chain links TRBV20-1 to TRBJ2-4; D may be TRBD1 or TRBD2 (5 bases each). Between the trimmed V and J ends, which lost 1 base and 0 bases, there was a span of 22 bases. Germline CDR1 DFQATT, CDR2 SNEGSKA (reference sequence). The CDR3 contains 19 residues. CDR3 residues: CSARGGTWTAIVAKNIQYF. The DNA of the CDR3 is TGCAGTGCTAGAGGAGGGACCTGGACGGCCATAGTAGCCAAAAACATTCAGTACTTC.

The rearrangement uses TRBV9 and TRBJ1-3; D gene unclear. Trimming stripped 3 bases from V and 0 bases from J, with 10 bases between. The CDR3 sequence is 15 residues long. The germline gives CDR1 SGDLS, CDR2 YYNGEE. The DNA for the CDR3 is TGTGCCAGCAGCGCCGGCCGAGACTCTGGAAACACCATATATTTT. Translated: CASSAGRDSGNTIYF.